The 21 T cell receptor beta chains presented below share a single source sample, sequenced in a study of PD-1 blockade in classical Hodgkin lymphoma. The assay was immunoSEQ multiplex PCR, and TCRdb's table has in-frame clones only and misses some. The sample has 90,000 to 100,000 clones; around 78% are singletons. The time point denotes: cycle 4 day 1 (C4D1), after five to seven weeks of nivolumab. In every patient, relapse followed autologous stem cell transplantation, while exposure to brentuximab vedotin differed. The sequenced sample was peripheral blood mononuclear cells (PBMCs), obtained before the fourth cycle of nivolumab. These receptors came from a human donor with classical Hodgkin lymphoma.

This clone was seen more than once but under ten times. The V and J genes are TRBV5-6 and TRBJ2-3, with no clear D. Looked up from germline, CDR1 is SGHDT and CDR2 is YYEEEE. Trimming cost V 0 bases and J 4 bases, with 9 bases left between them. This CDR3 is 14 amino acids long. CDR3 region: CASSLGGFSDTQYF. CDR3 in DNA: TGTGCCAGCAGCTTGGGGGGATTCTCAGATACGCAGTATTTT.

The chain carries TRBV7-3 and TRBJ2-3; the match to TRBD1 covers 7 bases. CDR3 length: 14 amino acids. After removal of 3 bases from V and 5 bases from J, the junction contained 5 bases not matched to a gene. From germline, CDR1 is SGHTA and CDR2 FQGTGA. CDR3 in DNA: TGTGCCAGCAGCTTTGAGGGGGCTTTAGATACGCAGTATTTT. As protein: CASSFEGALDTQYF.

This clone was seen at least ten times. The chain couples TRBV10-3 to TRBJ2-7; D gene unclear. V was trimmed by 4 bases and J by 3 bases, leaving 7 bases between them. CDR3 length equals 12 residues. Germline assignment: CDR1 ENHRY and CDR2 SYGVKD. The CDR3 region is CAISVTGYEQYF. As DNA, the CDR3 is TGTGCCATCAGTGTAACGGGCTACGAGCAGTACTTC.

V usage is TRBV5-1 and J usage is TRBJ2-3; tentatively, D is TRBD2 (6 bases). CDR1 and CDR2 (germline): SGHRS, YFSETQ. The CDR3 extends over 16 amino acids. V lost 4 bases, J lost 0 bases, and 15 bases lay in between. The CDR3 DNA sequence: TGCGCCAGCAGCGGGGGGACTGACGCTAGCACAGATACGCAGTATTTT. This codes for CASSGGTDASTDTQYF. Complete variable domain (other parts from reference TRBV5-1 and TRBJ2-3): KAGVTQTPRYLIKTRGQQVTLSCSPISGHRSVSWYQQTPGQGLQFLFEYFSETQRNKGNFPGRFSGRQFSNSRSEMNVSTLELGDSALYLCASSGGTDASTDTQYFGPGTRLTVL.

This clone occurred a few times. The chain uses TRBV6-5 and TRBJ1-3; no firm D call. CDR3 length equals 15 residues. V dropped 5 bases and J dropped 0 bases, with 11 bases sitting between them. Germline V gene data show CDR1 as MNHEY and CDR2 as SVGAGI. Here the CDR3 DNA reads TGTGCCAGCAGTCGGTGGACTACCTCTGGAAACACCATATATTTT. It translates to CASSRWTTSGNTIYF.

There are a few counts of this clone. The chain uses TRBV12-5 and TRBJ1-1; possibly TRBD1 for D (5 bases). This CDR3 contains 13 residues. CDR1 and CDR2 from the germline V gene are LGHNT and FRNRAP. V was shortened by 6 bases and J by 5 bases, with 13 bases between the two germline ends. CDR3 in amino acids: CASGHRQGTEAFF. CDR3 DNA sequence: TGTGCTAGTGGCCATCGGCAGGGTACTGAAGCTTTCTTT.

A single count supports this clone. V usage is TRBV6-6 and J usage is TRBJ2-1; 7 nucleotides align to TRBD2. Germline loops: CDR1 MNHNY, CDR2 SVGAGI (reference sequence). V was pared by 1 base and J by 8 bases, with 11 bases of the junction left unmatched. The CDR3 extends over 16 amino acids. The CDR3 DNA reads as TGTGCCAGCAGTTACTTTCCGGCGGGAGTAGGCGATGAGCAGTTCTTC. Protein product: CASSYFPAGVGDEQFF.

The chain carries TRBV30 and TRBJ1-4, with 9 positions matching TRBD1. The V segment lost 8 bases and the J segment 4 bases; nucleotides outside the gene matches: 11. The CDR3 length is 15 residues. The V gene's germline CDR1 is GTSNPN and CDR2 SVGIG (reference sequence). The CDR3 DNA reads TGTGCCGGGGGACAGGGAGTGGTTTTTAATGAAAAACTGTTTTTT. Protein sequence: CAGGQGVVFNEKLFF.

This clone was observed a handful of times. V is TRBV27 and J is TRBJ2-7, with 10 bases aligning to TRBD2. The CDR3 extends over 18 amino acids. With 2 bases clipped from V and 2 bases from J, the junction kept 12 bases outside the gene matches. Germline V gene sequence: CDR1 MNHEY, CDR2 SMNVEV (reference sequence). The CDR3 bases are TGTGCCAGCAGTTTAATTGGACGGACTAGCGGTTACACCTACGAGCAGTACTTC. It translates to CASSLIGRTSGYTYEQYF.

CDR3 bases: TGTGCCAGCACCGACTCCGGGACTAGCCTCAAACAGTACTTC. It translates to CASTDSGTSLKQYF. The rearrangement links TRBV6-6 to TRBJ2-7; 9 nucleotides match TRBD2. Germline V gene lookup returns CDR1 MNHNY and CDR2 SVGAGI (reference sequence). This CDR3 has 14 amino acids. Losses at the gene ends were 7 bases for V and 10 bases for J; bases not matched to a gene: 14.

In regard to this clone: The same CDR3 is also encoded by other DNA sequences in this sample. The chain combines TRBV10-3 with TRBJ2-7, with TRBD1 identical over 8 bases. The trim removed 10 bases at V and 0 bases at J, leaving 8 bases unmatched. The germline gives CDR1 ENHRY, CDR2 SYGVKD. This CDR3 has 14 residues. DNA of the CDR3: TGTGCCACACTTGAGGGACAGGCCTCCTACGAGCAGTACTTC. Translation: CATLEGQASYEQYF.

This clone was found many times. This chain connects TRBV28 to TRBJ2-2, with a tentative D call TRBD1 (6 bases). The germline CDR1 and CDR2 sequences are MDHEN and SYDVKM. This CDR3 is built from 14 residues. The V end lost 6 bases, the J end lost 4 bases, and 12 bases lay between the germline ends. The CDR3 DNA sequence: TGTGCCAGCAGCAGGGGCAGTGGCACCGGGGAGCTGTTTTTT. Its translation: CASSRGSGTGELFF.

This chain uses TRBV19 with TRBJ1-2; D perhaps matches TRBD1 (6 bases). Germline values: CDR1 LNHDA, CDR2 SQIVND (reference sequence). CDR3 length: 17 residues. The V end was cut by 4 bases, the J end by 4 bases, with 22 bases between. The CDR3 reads CASSTRPYRGASYGYTF. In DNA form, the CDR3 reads TGTGCCAGTAGTACCAGGCCTTATCGGGGGGCGAGCTATGGCTACACCTTC.

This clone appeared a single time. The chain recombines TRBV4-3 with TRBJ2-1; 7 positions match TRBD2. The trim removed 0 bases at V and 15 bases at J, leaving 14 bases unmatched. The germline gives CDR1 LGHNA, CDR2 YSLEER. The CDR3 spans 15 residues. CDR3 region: CASSQDWVGGSAVFF. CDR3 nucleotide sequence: TGCGCCAGCAGCCAAGATTGGGTTGGCGGGAGCGCCGTGTTCTTC.

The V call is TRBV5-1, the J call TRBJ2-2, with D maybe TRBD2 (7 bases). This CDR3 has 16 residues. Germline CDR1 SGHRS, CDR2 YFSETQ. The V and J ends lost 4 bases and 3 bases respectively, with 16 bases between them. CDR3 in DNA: TGCGCCAGCAGCCGGGGGGCGGGAGACTACACCGGGGAGCTGTTTTTT. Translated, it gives CASSRGAGDYTGELFF.

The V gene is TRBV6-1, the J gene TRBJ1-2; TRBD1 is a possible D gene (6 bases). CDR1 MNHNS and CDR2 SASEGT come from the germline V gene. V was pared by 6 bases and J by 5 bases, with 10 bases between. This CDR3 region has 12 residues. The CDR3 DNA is TGTGCCAGCAGGGACAGAGGGTATGGCTACACCTTC. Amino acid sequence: CASRDRGYGYTF.

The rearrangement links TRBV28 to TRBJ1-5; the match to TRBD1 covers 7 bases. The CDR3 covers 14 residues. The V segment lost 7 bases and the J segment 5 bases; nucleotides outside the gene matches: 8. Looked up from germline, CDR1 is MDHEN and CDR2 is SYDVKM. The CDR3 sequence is CASTRGDRYQPQHF. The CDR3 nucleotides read TGTGCCAGCACCCGGGGGGACAGATATCAGCCCCAGCATTTT. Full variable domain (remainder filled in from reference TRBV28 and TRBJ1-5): DVKVTQSSRYLVKRTGEKVFLECVQDMDHENMFWYRQDPGLGLRLIYFSYDVKMKEKGDIPEGYSVSREKKERFSLILESASTNQTSMYLCASTRGDRYQPQHFGDGTRLSIL.

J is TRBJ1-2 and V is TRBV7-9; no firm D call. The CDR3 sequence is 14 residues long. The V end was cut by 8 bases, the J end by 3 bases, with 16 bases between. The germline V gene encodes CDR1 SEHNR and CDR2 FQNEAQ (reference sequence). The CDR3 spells CASSLRPADYGYTF. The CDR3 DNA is TGTGCCAGCTCCCTCAGACCGGCAGACTATGGCTACACCTTC.

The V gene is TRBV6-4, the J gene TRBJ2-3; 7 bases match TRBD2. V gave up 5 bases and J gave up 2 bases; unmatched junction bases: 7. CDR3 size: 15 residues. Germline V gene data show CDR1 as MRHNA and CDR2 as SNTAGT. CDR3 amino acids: CASSSAGDPTDTQYF. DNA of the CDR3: TGTGCCAGCAGTTCCGCGGGGGACCCCACAGATACGCAGTATTTT.

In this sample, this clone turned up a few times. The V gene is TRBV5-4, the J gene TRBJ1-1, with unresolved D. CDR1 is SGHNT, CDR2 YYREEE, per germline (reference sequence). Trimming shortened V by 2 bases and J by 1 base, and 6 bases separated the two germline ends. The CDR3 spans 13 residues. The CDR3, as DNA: TGTGCCAGCAGCTTTAATGCGAACACTGAAGCTTTCTTT. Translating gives CASSFNANTEAFF.

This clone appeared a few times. The CDR3 DNA follows: TGTGCCAGCTCAACCTCCTACGAGCAGTACTTC. Protein: CASSTSYEQYF. This chain connects TRBV18 to TRBJ2-7; D remains unclear. Germline V gene sequence: CDR1 KGHSH, CDR2 LQKENI. The ends were cut back, 5 bases at V and 0 bases at J, with 2 bases in the middle. This CDR3 is built from 11 residues.